This T cell receptor beta chain appears in the sequencing data of a study of blood T cell repertoires in COVID-19 (dated by TCRdb to the early 2020s). About the investigation overall: Samples from collaborators originated in the United States, Italy and Spain and spanned both the acute and convalescent phases of COVID-19. The material from the prospective study consisted of cDNA or gDNA derived from T cells, B-cell-depleted T cells, or PBMCs. Deeply sampled blood TCRbeta repertoires from subjects exposed to, actively infected with, or recovered from COVID-19 were included in the dataset. The repertoires were released in a freely available public database meant as a resource for research on the immune response to SARS-CoV-2. The samples were drawn from the first 160 participants of the ongoing ImmuneRACE study and from roughly 1,300 subjects provided by 6 global collaborators. The sample metadata nearly always contained a de-identified subject ID, COVID-19 status, age in years and sex. Where HLA class I and class II types were available, the types were taken from metadata supplied by the sample provider, not from assay-based typing. What the research found in general, with its limitations: How much clinical and demographic metadata was included differed by source and by participant, and the metadata was provided uncurated.

Remarks on this clone: What this receptor recognizes is not known. No much larger clonotype is one base removed from it; base qualities were not supplied. This sample includes further DNA sequences coding for the same CDR3.

In Seattle, one collaborating source enrolled patients while the infection was active and tracked those patients longitudinally over the course of disease. Collaborating institutions collected whole blood in K2EDTA tubes following their own protocols. For TCRbeta analysis, collaborator samples were shipped as frozen whole blood, as isolated PBMCs, or as DNA extracted from either sample type. TCRbeta CDR3 regions were amplified from genomic DNA by means of the immunoSEQ Assay, a bias-controlled multiplex PCR. As for how the authors treated the data: The number of nucleated cells in each sample was estimated by amplification of reference gene primers within the assay. To quantify the absolute abundance of each unique TCRbeta CDR3 rearrangement, sequence reads were collapsed and filtered. For each sample, productive Simpson clonality was calculated by taking the square root of Simpson's diversity index across productive rearrangements. TCRdb's version of the immuneACCESS table is confined to in-frame rearrangements and falls short of the full clone set. An unresolved V gene accounts for under half of the shortfall where checked; the remainder is of unknown origin. V, J and clone size were drawn from that table, and D and trimming were deduced from the DNA. Present in this sample are 350,000 to 450,000 clones, 87% of which were seen just once. The ten top clones hold over 2% of the sample.

The CDR3 sequence holds 15 residues, the cysteine and phenylalanine included. Solely the CDR3 DNA is kept, with 45 bases framed from the first base. V lost 3 bases and J lost 3 bases; the stretch between them is 13 bases long. In the germline V gene (reference sequence), CDR1 corresponds to LNHDA and CDR2 to SQIVND. The chain links TRBV19 with TRBJ2-3; the D gene is perhaps TRBD1, from 6 matching bases. The clonotype originates from a woman aged 60-70 years with COVID-19, enrolled during active disease. What was sequenced was peripheral blood. The DNA sequence reads TGTGCCAGTAGTATTTCGGGTGGGACAACAGATACGCAGTATTTT. It is translated as CASSISGGTTDTQYF.